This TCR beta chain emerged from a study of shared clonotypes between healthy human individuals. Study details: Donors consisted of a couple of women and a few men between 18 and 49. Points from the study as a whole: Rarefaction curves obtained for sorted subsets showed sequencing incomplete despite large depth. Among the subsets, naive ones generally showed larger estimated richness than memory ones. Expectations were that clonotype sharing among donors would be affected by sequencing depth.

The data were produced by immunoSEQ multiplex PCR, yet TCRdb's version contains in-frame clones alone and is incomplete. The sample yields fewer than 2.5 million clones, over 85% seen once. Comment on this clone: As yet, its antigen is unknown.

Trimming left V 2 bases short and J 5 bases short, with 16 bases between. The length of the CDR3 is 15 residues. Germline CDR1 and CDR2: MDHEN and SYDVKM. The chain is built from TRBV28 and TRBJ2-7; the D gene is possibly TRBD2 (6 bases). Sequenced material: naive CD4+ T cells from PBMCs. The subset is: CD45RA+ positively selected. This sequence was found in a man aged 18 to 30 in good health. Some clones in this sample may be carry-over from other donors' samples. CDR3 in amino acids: CASSLGVGGFHEQYF. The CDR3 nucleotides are TGTGCCAGCAGTTTAGGAGTGGGGGGTTTCCACGAGCAGTACTTC.